Listed here are 30 T cell receptor beta chains from one sample, sequenced in a study of T cell responses to AZD1222 COVID-19 vaccine. The method was immunoSEQ multiplex PCR; TCRdb's version includes in-frame clones alone and lacks a portion of them. Of about 60,000 clones listed, around 84% are singletons. The sample here was peripheral blood, taken on day 0 of AZD1222 vaccination. These receptors originate from an adult in good health.

The chain joins TRBV19 to TRBJ1-5, with 9 bases that match TRBD1. Germline lookup yields CDR1 LNHDA and CDR2 SQIVND (reference sequence). Trimming took 5 bases from V and 12 from J; bases not matched to a gene: 8. The CDR3 is 13 residues long. CDR3 sequence reads: CASSDQWDRVQHF. DNA of the CDR3: TGTGCCAGTAGTGATCAGTGGGACAGGGTCCAGCATTTT.

V gene TRBV2 combines with J gene TRBJ1-5, with TRBD1 identical over 9 bases. Germline loops: CDR1 SNHLY, CDR2 FYNNEI. The CDR3 loop spans 13 amino acids. V lost 6 bases and J lost 7; bases outside the gene matches: 4. DNA of the CDR3: TGTGCCAGCAGCGGACAGGGGCCCCAGCCCCAGCATTTT. Protein sequence: CASSGQGPQPQHF. The variable domain in full, with the rest retrieved from reference TRBV2 and TRBJ1-5, is EPEVTQTPSHQVTQMGQEVILRCVPISNHLYFYWYRQILGQKVEFLVSFYNNEISEKSEIFDDQFSVERPDGSNFTLKIRSTKLEDSAMYFCASSGQGPQPQHFGDGTRLSIL.

The gene calls are TRBV6-4 and TRBJ2-1, with D possibly matching TRBD2 (5 bases). Germline lookup yields CDR1 MRHNA and CDR2 SNTAGT. The CDR3 has 16 residues. With 5 bases removed from V and 0 bases from J, the gap between germline ends came to 14 bases. CDR3 DNA: TGTGCCAGCAGTAAGCTCCGGGGTAGCTCCTACAATGAGCAGTTCTTC. This codes for CASSKLRGSSYNEQFF.

The chain uses TRBV7-8 and TRBJ2-2; maybe TRBD1 (6 bases). CDR3 length: 16 residues. The germline CDR1 and CDR2 sequences are SGHVS and FQNEAQ. The V end lost 5 bases, the J end lost 7 bases, and 20 bases lay between the germline ends. CDR3 sequence: CASSLYAQQGNGELFF. CDR3 coding DNA: TGTGCCAGCAGCCTATACGCTCAACAGGGTAACGGGGAGCTGTTTTTT.

This clone occurred once. The chain joins TRBV7-2 to TRBJ2-1, with 8 bases fitting TRBD2. Trimming removed 1 base from V and 2 bases from J; junction bases left unmatched: 1. The CDR3 consists of 15 residues. Looked up from germline, CDR1 is SGHTA and CDR2 is FQGNSA. CDR3 region: CASSLDSGAYNEQFF. The CDR3 DNA reads TGTGCCAGCAGCTTAGATAGCGGGGCCTACAATGAGCAGTTCTTC.

This clone was detected only once. This chain links TRBV7-6 with TRBJ2-1, with 11 bases fitting TRBD2. CDR3 length equals 18 residues. CDR1 is SGHVS, CDR2 FNYEAQ, per germline. The ends lost 1 base at V and 3 bases at J; junction bases unmatched: 8. The CDR3 loop is CASSLGAASGRLYNEQFF. Here the CDR3 DNA reads TGTGCCAGCAGCTTAGGGGCGGCTAGCGGGAGGCTCTACAATGAGCAGTTCTTC.

This sequence joins TRBV10-3 and TRBJ1-6; D perhaps matches TRBD1 (5 bases). Germline lookup yields CDR1 ENHRY and CDR2 SYGVKD. The CDR3 is 16 amino acids. Trimming removed 0 bases at V and 10 bases at J, with 16 bases between. The CDR3 loop is CAISESGEGTFSPLHF. CDR3 sequence (DNA): TGTGCCATCAGTGAGTCCGGGGAGGGGACTTTCTCACCCCTCCACTTT.

The J gene is TRBJ1-2, the V gene TRBV2; 7 bases agree with TRBD1. The CDR3 extends over 12 amino acids. V lost 8 bases and J lost 4; bases outside the gene matches: 4. CDR1 SNHLY and CDR2 FYNNEI come from the germline V gene. The CDR3: CASGTALYGYTF. CDR3 sequence (DNA): TGTGCCAGCGGGACAGCTCTCTATGGCTACACCTTC.

In its sample, this clone was seen a few times. The rearrangement joins TRBV6-5 to TRBJ1-1; D ambiguous. CDR1 is MNHEY, CDR2 SVGAGI, per germline. The CDR3 has 13 residues. Trimming stripped 4 bases from V and 1 base from J, with 7 bases between. The CDR3 DNA sequence: TGTGCCAGCAGTTTGGGCCGGAACACTGAAGCTTTCTTT. Its translation: CASSLGRNTEAFF.

The gene calls are TRBV28 and TRBJ1-5; D is undetermined. The V gene lost 9 bases and the J gene lost 6 bases, with 15 bases spanning the gap. Germline-derived CDR1 and CDR2 are MDHEN and SYDVKM. The CDR3 is 13 residues long. CDR3 loop: CASNWEGGQPQHF. Here the CDR3 DNA reads TGTGCCAGTAATTGGGAGGGCGGTCAGCCCCAGCATTTT.

The CDR3 DNA reads as TGCGCCAGCAGCCAACCCGTCAGGTTTAATGAAAAACTGTTTTTT. Its protein is CASSQPVRFNEKLFF. The chain combines TRBV4-1 with TRBJ1-4, with D hard to call. Deletions cut 2 bases from V and 4 bases from J, with 11 bases between. Germline V CDR1 and CDR2: MGHRA, YSYEKL. This CDR3 is built from 15 residues.

The J gene is TRBJ2-1, the V gene TRBV5-1; a weak D match, TRBD2 (6 bases). Trimming took off 2 bases at V and 3 bases at J, with 12 bases between the two ends. The CDR3 has 15 residues. The V gene's germline CDR1 is SGHRS and CDR2 YFSETQ. The CDR3 nucleotides read TGCGCCAGCAGCTTCCGCGGGGTGGACTACAATGAGCAGTTCTTC. It codes for CASSFRGVDYNEQFF.

The V gene is TRBV5-1, the J gene TRBJ2-5, with 10 bases identical to TRBD1. The trim removed 4 bases at V and 2 bases at J, leaving 8 bases unmatched. Germline CDR1 and CDR2: SGHRS and YFSETQ. The CDR3 has 16 amino acids. The CDR3 loop is CASSQDGQGVQETQYF. The CDR3 DNA reads TGCGCCAGCAGCCAAGATGGACAGGGGGTACAAGAGACCCAGTACTTC. Looking up the rest from reference TRBV5-1 and TRBJ2-5 gives the full variable domain: KAGVTQTPRYLIKTRGQQVTLSCSPISGHRSVSWYQQTPGQGLQFLFEYFSETQRNKGNFPGRFSGRQFSNSRSEMNVSTLELGDSALYLCASSQDGQGVQETQYFGPGTRLLVL.

V is TRBV10-3 and J is TRBJ1-5; 8 nucleotides line up with TRBD1. The V gene's germline CDR1 is ENHRY and CDR2 SYGVKD. This CDR3 region has 16 residues. V was pared by 0 bases and J by 2 bases, with 3 bases of the junction left unmatched. The CDR3 sequence: CAISESKQGGNQPQHF. In DNA, the CDR3 is TGTGCCATCAGTGAGTCGAAACAGGGGGGCAATCAGCCCCAGCATTTT.

The chain is built from TRBV27 and TRBJ2-3; 7 bases are shared with TRBD2. This CDR3 spans 15 amino acids. V lost 5 bases to trimming and J lost 4 bases; unmatched junction nucleotides: 9. In germline, CDR1 is MNHEY, CDR2 SMNVEV (reference sequence). The CDR3 DNA sequence: TGTGCCAGCAGTCCCCTGGCGGGAGTTTCAGATACGCAGTATTTT. This codes for CASSPLAGVSDTQYF.

This clone appeared many times. CDR3: CASSPGTTYNEQFF. The CDR3 region has the DNA TGTGCCAGCAGCCCCGGGACTACCTACAATGAGCAGTTCTTC. The chain carries TRBV7-9 and TRBJ2-1; 7 bases are a match to TRBD2. The CDR3 loop spans 14 amino acids. Trimming took 5 bases from V and 2 from J; bases not matched to a gene: 3. Germline lookup yields CDR1 SEHNR and CDR2 FQNEAQ (reference sequence).

The chain couples TRBV6-5 to TRBJ2-5, with a weak D call TRBD1 (6 bases). This CDR3 has 15 amino acids. Trimming cost V 2 bases and J 4 bases, with 14 bases left between them. Per germline, CDR1 MNHEY and CDR2 SVGAGI. CDR3 in DNA: TGTGCCAGCAGTTACGGACAGACCCGGGGAGAGACCCAGTACTTC. This sequence encodes CASSYGQTRGETQYF.

V usage is TRBV3-1 (or the pseudogene TRBV3-2) and J usage is TRBJ2-7; no clear D. This CDR3 region has 12 residues. Looked up from germline, CDR1 is LGHDT and CDR2 is YNNKEL (reference sequence). V lost 4 bases, J lost 7 bases, and 11 bases lay in between. The CDR3 reads CASSRGFWEQYF. In nucleotides, the CDR3 is TGTGCCAGCAGCCGCGGATTCTGGGAGCAGTACTTC.

The table lists this clone with a few counts. V gene TRBV18 combines with J gene TRBJ1-6; a weak D match, TRBD1 (5 bases). Trimming left V 4 bases short and J 3 bases short, with 13 bases between. CDR1 is KGHSH, CDR2 LQKENI, per germline. This CDR3 is built from 16 residues. CDR3 residues: CASSLGQGVYNSPLHF. The CDR3 bases are TGTGCCAGCTCACTCGGACAAGGGGTCTATAATTCACCCCTCCACTTT.

V is TRBV5-1 and J is TRBJ2-7, with 7 bases fitting TRBD2. Germline V gene sequence: CDR1 SGHRS, CDR2 YFSETQ. V shed 3 bases, J shed 3 bases, and the junction held 6 bases outside the gene matches. The CDR3 is 14 amino acids. CDR3 in amino acids: CASSSLAVYYEQYF. The CDR3 DNA reads TGCGCCAGCAGCTCCCTAGCGGTTTACTACGAGCAGTACTTC.

The J gene is TRBJ1-2, the V gene TRBV30, with 8 bases matching TRBD1. Germline V gene sequence: CDR1 GTSNPN, CDR2 SVGIG (reference sequence). J lost 7 bases, V lost 4 bases, and 5 bases had no gene match. There are 12 residues in the CDR3. The CDR3 sequence: CAWTGGFAGYTF. The CDR3 DNA follows: TGTGCCTGGACAGGGGGCTTTGCTGGCTACACCTTC.

CDR3: CASSVPSWEQFF. The CDR3 bases are TGTGCCAGCAGTGTACCGAGTTGGGAGCAGTTCTTC. The gene calls are TRBV27 and TRBJ2-1; D unresolved. CDR1 is MNHEY, CDR2 SMNVEV, per germline (reference sequence). This CDR3 contains 12 residues. Trimming shortened V by 5 bases and J by 10 bases, and 12 bases separated the two germline ends.

The rearrangement joins TRBV5-1 to TRBJ2-7; 7 bases map to TRBD2. The CDR3 totals 14 residues. V was clipped by 4 bases and J by 2 bases; unmatched bases: 6. Germline V gene data show CDR1 as SGHRS and CDR2 as YFSETQ. CDR3 sequence: CASSQTGTTYEQYF. CDR3 bases: TGCGCCAGCAGCCAAACCGGGACTACCTACGAGCAGTACTTC.

This clone was picked up one time. This chain links TRBV29-1 with TRBJ2-3; 7 bases line up with TRBD2. The V gene end was trimmed by 7 bases and the J gene end by 1 base; junction bases not matched to a gene: 5. CDR1 and CDR2 from the germline V gene are SQVTM and ANQGSEA. This CDR3 contains 13 residues. CDR3 sequence (DNA): TGCAGCGCCAGCGGGATGGGCACAGATACGCAGTATTTT. Its translation: CSASGMGTDTQYF.

The J gene is TRBJ1-5, the V gene TRBV20-1; 8 bases are a match to TRBD1. Germline values: CDR1 DFQATT, CDR2 SNEGSKA (reference sequence). The CDR3 consists of 17 residues. Losses at the gene ends were 3 bases for V and 0 bases for J; bases not matched to a gene: 10. The CDR3 protein is CSASPTGGVYSNQPQHF. CDR3 sequence (DNA): TGCAGTGCTAGTCCCACAGGGGGGGTTTATAGCAATCAGCCCCAGCATTTT.

V gene TRBV29-1 combines with J gene TRBJ2-4; tentative D call: TRBD1 (6 bases). Trimming shortened V by 4 bases and J by 8 bases, and 18 bases separated the two germline ends. Per the germline V gene, CDR1 is SQVTM and CDR2 is ANQGSEA. The CDR3 extends over 14 amino acids. This CDR3 is CSVVRRSPGDIQYF. CDR3 nucleotides: TGCAGCGTTGTAAGGCGGTCACCAGGGGACATTCAGTACTTC.

This chain joins TRBV19 and TRBJ1-4; D gene unclear. V was cut by 1 base and J by 6 bases, with 12 bases left in between. The CDR3 sequence is 15 residues long. Germline V gene data show CDR1 as LNHDA and CDR2 as SQIVND (reference sequence). This chain's CDR3 is CASSIGVAVDEKLFF. In DNA, the CDR3 is TGTGCCAGTAGTATAGGGGTGGCAGTTGATGAAAAACTGTTTTTT.

This chain uses TRBV28 with TRBJ2-7; D is perhaps TRBD1 (7 bases). Germline values: CDR1 MDHEN, CDR2 SYDVKM. The CDR3 sequence is 15 residues long. The germline V and J ends were trimmed by 6 bases and 1 base, with 16 bases remaining between them. CDR3 bases: TGTGCCAGCAGCCGCGGGGACAGCCGATCCTACGAGCAGTACGTC. This translates into CASSRGDSRSYEQYV.

The rearrangement uses TRBV4-3 and TRBJ1-2; no definite D call. This CDR3 has 13 residues. Germline loops: CDR1 LGHNA, CDR2 YSLEER. V was clipped by 2 bases and J by 5 bases, with 9 bases between them. In nucleotides, the CDR3 is TGCGCCAGCAGCCAACAAAAGCGGTATGGCTACACCTTC. Translation gives CASSQQKRYGYTF.

The rearrangement uses TRBV7-6 and TRBJ2-7, with 10 bases identical to TRBD1. Germline CDR1 and CDR2: SGHVS and FNYEAQ. The V gene end was trimmed by 0 bases and the J gene end by 0 bases; junction bases not matched to a gene: 11. The CDR3 runs 19 residues. The chain's CDR3 is CASSLAPGTGAGGSYEQYV. Here the CDR3 DNA reads TGTGCCAGCAGCTTAGCTCCCGGGACAGGGGCCGGAGGCTCCTACGAGCAGTACGTC.